This is a list of T cell receptor beta chains from one sample in a study of control samples from healthy donors and cancer patients. Libraries were prepared by immunoSEQ multiplex PCR; TCRdb keeps only in-frame clonotypes and omits some of them. The table includes 65,000 to 95,000 clones, over 75% detected once. Sequenced: blood. These receptors originate from a man aged 45 to 65 in good health. The CDR3 runs from the conserved cysteine through the conserved F or W. D genes are given only for firm matches. Part of the rows lack a size; the others show once, few, many or a class for expanded clones.

d_gene,j_gene,v_gene,abundance,CDR3nt,CDR3aa
.,TRBJ1-6,TRBV14,once,TGTGCCAGCAGCCAAGATGGGGGTTTCGGTTCACCCCTCCACTTT,CASSQDGGFGSPLHF
TRBD1,TRBJ1-2,TRBV24-1,.,TGTGCCACCAGTGATCCGAACAGGGGTAGGGATGGCTACACCTTC,CATSDPNRGRDGYTF
TRBD1,TRBJ1-2,TRBV19,.,TGTGCCAGTAGTATCAAGGACAGGGGAAACTATGGCTACACCTTC,CASSIKDRGNYGYTF
TRBD2,TRBJ2-1,TRBV6-2/TRBV6-3,.,TGTGCCAGCAGTTACCTAGCGGGAGGGGAGCAGTTCTTC,CASSYLAGGEQFF
TRBD2,TRBJ2-1,TRBV5-1,.,TGCGCCAGCAGCCTGACCCTAGCGGGAGGGCCCAATGAGCAGTTCTTC,CASSLTLAGGPNEQFF
.,TRBJ2-5,TRBV4-2,.,TGTGCCAGCAGCCAAGAAGGAGCGGACCAAGAGACCCAGTACTTC,CASSQEGADQETQYF
.,TRBJ1-6,TRBV5-4,.,TGTGCCAGCAGTCGGGACGGAACTTCACCCCTCCACTTT,CASSRDGTSPLHF
TRBD1,TRBJ1-5,TRBV2,.,TGTGCCAGCAGTGAGGGGGGACAGGGCGTTCAGCCCCAGCATTTT,CASSEGGQGVQPQHF
.,TRBJ2-2,TRBV4-2,few,TGTGCCAGCAGCCAAGATGTACTAGCGAACACCGGGGAGCTGTTTTTT,CASSQDVLANTGELFF
.,TRBJ2-3,TRBV3-1/TRBV3-2,.,TGTGCCAGCAGCCAAGTTTTGTGGGGCCGGACCTCAGATACGCAGTATTTT,CASSQVLWGRTSDTQYF
.,TRBJ2-3,TRBV29-1,few,TGCAGCGTTGAATGGGGAGATACGCAGTATTTT,CSVEWGDTQYF
.,TRBJ1-2,TRBV12-5,.,TGTGCTAGTGGTTTGGTAGCCAGGGGAGTACCCTTCTATGGCTACACCTTC,CASGLVARGVPFYGYTF
.,TRBJ2-2,TRBV7-9,.,TGTGCCAGCAGCTTAATGTCAGGCACCGGGGAGCTGTTTTTT,CASSLMSGTGELFF
.,TRBJ1-3,TRBV28,.,TGTGCCAGCAGTTTAACAGTTGGAAACACCATATATTTT,CASSLTVGNTIYF
.,TRBJ1-2,TRBV4-1,.,TGCGCCAGCAGCCAATCCGACAGTTCTAACTATGGCTACACCTTC,CASSQSDSSNYGYTF
TRBD1,TRBJ1-2,TRBV4-1,few,TGCGCCAGCAGCCAAGCCCAATCACAAGGGACAGGATTTCAATATGGCTACACCTTC,CASSQAQSQGTGFQYGYTF
.,TRBJ2-2,TRBV9,.,TGTGCCAGCAGCGACCTTCTTGGCACCGGGGAGCTGTTTTTT,CASSDLLGTGELFF
.,TRBJ1-5,TRBV2,.,TGTGCCAGCAGCGAGACAGGCGGGCAGCCCCAGCATTTT,CASSETGGQPQHF
.,TRBJ2-2,TRBV4-1,.,TGCGCCAGCAGCCAAGTTGGGTTCACCGGGGAGCTGTTTTTT,CASSQVGFTGELFF
.,TRBJ1-4,TRBV6-5,.,TGTGCCAGCAGACAAGGCGCGGGTAGGGAAAAACTGTTTTTT,CASRQGAGREKLFF
TRBD1,TRBJ2-1,TRBV27,once,TGTGCCAGCAGTCAAAGGGGGCCGCGTCTCAACAATGAGCAGTTCTTC,CASSQRGPRLNNEQFF
.,TRBJ2-3,TRBV24-1,.,TGTGCCACCAGTGATTCAGTCGCAGATACGCAGTATTTT,CATSDSVADTQYF
TRBD2,TRBJ2-3,TRBV28,.,TGTGCCAGCAGTAGGAGCGGGGTGCGAGATACGCAGTATTTT,CASSRSGVRDTQYF
.,TRBJ2-2,TRBV4-3,.,TGCGCCAGCAGCCATGCCCGAGTGGGGAGTGGGGAGCTGTTTTTT,CASSHARVGSGELFF
.,TRBJ1-2,TRBV10-3,.,TGTGCCATCAGTGAGTCGATAGGGACGTTGAGCGGCTACACCTTC,CAISESIGTLSGYTF